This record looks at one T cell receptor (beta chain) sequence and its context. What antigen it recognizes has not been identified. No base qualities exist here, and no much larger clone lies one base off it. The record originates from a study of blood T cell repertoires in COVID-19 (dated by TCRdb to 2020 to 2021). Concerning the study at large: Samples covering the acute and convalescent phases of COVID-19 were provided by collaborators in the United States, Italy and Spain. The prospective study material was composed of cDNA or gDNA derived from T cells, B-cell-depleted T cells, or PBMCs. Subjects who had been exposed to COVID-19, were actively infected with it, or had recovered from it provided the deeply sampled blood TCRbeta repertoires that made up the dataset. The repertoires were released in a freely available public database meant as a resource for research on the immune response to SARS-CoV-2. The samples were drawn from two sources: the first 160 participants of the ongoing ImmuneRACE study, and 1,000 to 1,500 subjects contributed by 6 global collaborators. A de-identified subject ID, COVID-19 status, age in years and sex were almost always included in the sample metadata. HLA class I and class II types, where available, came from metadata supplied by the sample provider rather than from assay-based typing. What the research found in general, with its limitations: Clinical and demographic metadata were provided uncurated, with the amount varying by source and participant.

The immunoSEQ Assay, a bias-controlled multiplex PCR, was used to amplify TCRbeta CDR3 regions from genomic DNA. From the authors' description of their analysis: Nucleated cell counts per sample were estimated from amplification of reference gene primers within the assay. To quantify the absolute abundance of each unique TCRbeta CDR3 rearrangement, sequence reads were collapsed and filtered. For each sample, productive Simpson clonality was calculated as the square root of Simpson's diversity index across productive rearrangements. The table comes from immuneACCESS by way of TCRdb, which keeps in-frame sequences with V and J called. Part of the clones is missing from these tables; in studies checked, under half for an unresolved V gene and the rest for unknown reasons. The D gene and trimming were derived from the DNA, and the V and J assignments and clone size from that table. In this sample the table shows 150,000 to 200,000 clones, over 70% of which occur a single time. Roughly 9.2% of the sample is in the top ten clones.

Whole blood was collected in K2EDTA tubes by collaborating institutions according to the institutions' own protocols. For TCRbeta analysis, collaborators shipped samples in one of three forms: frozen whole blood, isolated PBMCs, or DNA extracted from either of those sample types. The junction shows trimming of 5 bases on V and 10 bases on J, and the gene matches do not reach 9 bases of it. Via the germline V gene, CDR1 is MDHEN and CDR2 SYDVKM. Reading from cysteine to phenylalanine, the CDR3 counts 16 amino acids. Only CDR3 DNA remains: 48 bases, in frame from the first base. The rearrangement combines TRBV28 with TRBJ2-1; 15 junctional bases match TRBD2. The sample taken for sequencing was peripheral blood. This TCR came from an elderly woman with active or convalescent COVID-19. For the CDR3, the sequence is CASSPIPGLAGGEQFF. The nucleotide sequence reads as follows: TGTGCCAGCAGTCCTATTCCGGGACTAGCGGGGGGCGAGCAGTTCTTC.